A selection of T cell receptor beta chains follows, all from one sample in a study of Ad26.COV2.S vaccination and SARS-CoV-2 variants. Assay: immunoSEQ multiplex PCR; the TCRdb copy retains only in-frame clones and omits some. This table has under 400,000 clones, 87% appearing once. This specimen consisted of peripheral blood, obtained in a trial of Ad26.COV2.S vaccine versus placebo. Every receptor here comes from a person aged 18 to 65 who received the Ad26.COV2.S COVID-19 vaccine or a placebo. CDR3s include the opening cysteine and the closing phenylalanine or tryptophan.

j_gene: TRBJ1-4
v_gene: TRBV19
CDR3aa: CASSDPGRGNEKLFF

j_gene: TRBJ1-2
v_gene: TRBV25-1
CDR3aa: CASRSDRARGGYTF

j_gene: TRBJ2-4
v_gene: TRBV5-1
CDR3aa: CASSAEAAKNIQYF

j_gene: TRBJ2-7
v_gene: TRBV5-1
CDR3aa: CASSLAQGGVYSPSYEQYF

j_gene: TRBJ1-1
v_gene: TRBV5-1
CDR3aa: CASSSRQGPNTEAFF

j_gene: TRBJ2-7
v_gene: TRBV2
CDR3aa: CASISPGQGTYEQYF

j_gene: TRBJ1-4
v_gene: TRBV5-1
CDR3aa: CASSFGQGGNEKLFF

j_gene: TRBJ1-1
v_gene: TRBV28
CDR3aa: CASSLMSEAFF

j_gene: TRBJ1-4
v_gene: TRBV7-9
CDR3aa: CASGGTNEKLFF

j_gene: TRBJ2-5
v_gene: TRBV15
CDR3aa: CATSREQGLGTQYF

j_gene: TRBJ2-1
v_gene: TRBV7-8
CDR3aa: CASSGPTGDNEQFF

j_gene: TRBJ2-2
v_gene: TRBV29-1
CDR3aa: CSVGTSGTGELFF

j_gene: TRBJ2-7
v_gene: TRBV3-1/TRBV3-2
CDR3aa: CASSQDSPSYEQYF

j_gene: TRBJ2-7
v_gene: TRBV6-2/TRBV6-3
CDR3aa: CASSYYGSSYEQYF

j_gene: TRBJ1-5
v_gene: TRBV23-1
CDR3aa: CASMSKQPQHF

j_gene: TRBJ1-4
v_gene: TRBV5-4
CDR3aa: CASSSGQFNEKLFF

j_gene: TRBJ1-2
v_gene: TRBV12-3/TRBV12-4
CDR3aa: CASDRGSNYGYTF

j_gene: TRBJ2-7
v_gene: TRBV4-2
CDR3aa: CASSQWTSGGYEQYF

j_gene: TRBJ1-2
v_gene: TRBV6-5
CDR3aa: CASRQGPGGYTF

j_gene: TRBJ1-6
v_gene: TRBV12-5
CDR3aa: CASGSRGGVSPLHF

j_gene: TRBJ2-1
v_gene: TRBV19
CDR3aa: CASSISGGTYNEQFF

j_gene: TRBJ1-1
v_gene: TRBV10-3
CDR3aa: CAISESTGENTEAFF

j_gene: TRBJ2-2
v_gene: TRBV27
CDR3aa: CASSSLQGAITGELFF

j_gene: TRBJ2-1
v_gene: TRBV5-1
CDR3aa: CASSRSGGNSYNEQFF

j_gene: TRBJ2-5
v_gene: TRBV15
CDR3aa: CATSPRGGQRGDYQETQYF

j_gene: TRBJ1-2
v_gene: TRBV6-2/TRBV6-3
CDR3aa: CASSYSPRGGYTF

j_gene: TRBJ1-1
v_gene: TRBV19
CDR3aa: CASSTVPGQLQNTEAFF

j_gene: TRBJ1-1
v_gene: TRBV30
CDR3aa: CAWSVLRGNTEAFF

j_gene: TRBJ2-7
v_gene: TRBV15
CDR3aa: CATSGGLAYEQYF

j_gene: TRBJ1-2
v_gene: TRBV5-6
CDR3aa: CASSLGRGIDGYTF

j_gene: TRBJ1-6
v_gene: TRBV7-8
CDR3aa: CASSLHNSPLHF

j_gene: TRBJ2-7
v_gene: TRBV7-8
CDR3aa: CARNPGQGPHEQYF

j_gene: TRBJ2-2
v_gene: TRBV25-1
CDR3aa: CASSAVRDRFSGELFF

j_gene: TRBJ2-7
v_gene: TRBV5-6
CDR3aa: CASSLDEAYEQYF

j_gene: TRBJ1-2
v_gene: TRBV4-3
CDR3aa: CASSQPGAGQGIGYTF

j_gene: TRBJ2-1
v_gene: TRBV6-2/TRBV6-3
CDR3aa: CASSFDNSYNEQFF

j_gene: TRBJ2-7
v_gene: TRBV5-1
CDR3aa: CASSPSRQDLSYEQYF

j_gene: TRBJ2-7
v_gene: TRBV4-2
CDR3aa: CASSLGTSGGYEQYF

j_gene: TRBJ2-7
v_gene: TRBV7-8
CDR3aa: CASAGYEQYF

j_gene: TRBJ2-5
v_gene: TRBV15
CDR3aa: CATSPGQGYVETQYF

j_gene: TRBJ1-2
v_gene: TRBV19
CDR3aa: CASSMGRHPAGYGYTF

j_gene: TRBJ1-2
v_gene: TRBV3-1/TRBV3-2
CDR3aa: CASSPGPKYGYTF

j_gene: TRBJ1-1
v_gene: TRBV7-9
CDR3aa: CAICMIGSTEAFF

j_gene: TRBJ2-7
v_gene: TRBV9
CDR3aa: CASSVRDGTYEQYF

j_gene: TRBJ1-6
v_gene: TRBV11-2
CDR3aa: CASSKDPGRLRRNSPLHF

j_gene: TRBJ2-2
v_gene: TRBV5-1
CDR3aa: CASSLVGANTGELFF

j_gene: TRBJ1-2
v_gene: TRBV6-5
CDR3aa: CASSYIQGGGYTF

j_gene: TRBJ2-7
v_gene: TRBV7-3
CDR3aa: CASSLSSGGAFEQYF

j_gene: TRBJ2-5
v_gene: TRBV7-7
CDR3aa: CASSLGAGTHSRGETQYF

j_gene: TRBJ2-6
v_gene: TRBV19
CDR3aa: CASSTTGAMWGDGANVLTF

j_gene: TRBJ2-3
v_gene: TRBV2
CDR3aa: CASSVLAGAPDTQYF

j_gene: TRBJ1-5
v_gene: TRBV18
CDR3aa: CASSPPAGERGNQPQHF

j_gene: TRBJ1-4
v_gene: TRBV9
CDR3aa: CASSARQWEKLFF

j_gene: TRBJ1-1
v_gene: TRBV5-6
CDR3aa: CASTGTGGHTEAFF

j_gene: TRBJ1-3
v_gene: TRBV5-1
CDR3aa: CASSPTGNSGNTIYF

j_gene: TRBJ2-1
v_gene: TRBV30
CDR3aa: CAYSGEPVQEQFF

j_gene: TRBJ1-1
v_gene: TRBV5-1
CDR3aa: CASSPGTENTEAFF